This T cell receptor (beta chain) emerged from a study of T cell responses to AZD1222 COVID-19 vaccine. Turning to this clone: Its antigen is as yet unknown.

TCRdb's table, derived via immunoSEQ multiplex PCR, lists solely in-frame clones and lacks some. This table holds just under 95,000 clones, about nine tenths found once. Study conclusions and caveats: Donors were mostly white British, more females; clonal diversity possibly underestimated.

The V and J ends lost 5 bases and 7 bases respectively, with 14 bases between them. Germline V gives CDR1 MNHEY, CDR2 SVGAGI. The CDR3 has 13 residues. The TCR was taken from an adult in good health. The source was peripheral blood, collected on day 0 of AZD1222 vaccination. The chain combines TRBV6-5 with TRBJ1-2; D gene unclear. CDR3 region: CASSPQKTFGYTF. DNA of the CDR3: TGTGCCAGCAGTCCTCAGAAGACTTTTGGCTACACCTTC.